These T cell receptor beta chains were read from a single sample in a study of T-cell reconstitution after alpha-beta-depleted transplantation in children. Each CDR3 protein is one row after TCRdb ran MiXCR on the PCR reads. The table shows about 830,000 distinct CDR3 sequences, with roughly 16% occurring only once. Material: PBMCs, mostly from graft donor cells, obtained 360 days after TCRalphabeta/CD19-depleted stem cell transplant. These receptors all come from a male patient younger than 18 who had a stem cell transplant for acute lymphoblastic leukemia, so the T cells may come from the graft donor. The CDR3 runs from the conserved cysteine through the conserved F or W. Each record gives: D gene, J gene, V gene, clone size, CDR3 DNA, CDR3 protein. A D gene is named only where the DNA matches it firmly. Clone size is not always given. Where it is, it says once, few, many or a class for expanded clones.

d_gene: -
j_gene: TRBJ2-3
v_gene: TRBV5-1
abundance: -
CDR3nt: TGCGCCAGCAGCTTGGCGAGTCGGAGAACAGATACGCAGTATTTT
CDR3aa: CASSLASRRTDTQYF

d_gene: -
j_gene: TRBJ2-1
v_gene: TRBV6-4
abundance: -
CDR3nt: TGTGCCAGCAGTGACTGGGCTGAGAATGAGCAGTTCTTC
CDR3aa: CASSDWAENEQFF

d_gene: TRBD2
j_gene: TRBJ2-7
v_gene: TRBV18
abundance: -
CDR3nt: TGTGCCAGCTCACTTCCGGGACTAGCGGGATTCGAGCAGTACTTC
CDR3aa: CASSLPGLAGFEQYF

d_gene: -
j_gene: TRBJ2-7
v_gene: TRBV7-2
abundance: few
CDR3nt: TGTGCCAGCAGCTTAACTCGACAGCACTACGCGCAGTACTTC
CDR3aa: CASSLTRQHYAQYF

d_gene: TRBD2
j_gene: TRBJ2-7
v_gene: TRBV7-9
abundance: few
CDR3nt: TGTGCCAGCAGGATAAGCGGGAGCTACGAGCAGTACTTC
CDR3aa: CASRISGSYEQYF

d_gene: -
j_gene: TRBJ1-1
v_gene: TRBV5-1
abundance: -
CDR3nt: TGCGCCAGCAGCTCCCGGGACCGACCCTTCGCCGGCACTGAAGCTTTCTTT
CDR3aa: CASSSRDRPFAGTEAFF

d_gene: -
j_gene: TRBJ2-2
v_gene: TRBV10-1
abundance: -
CDR3nt: TGCGCCAGTCTTTGGAGGATACCGACCGGGGAGCTGTTTTTT
CDR3aa: CASLWRIPTGELFF

d_gene: -
j_gene: TRBJ2-1
v_gene: TRBV21-1
abundance: -
CDR3nt: TGTGCTAGCAGCAGGCTCTGGCTACGATCGAATGAGCAGTTCTTC
CDR3aa: CASSRLWLRSNEQFF

d_gene: TRBD1
j_gene: TRBJ1-4
v_gene: TRBV5-1
abundance: few
CDR3nt: TGCGCCAGCAGCTTGACCACAGGGGGCGAAGAAAAACTGTTTTTT
CDR3aa: CASSLTTGGEEKLFF

d_gene: TRBD2
j_gene: TRBJ2-3
v_gene: TRBV27
abundance: -
CDR3nt: TGTGCCAGCAGTTTCCCAGGACTAGCGATCAACACAGATACGCAGTATTTT
CDR3aa: CASSFPGLAINTDTQYF